A single sample is the source of the 24 T cell receptor beta chains below, sequenced in a study of blood T cell repertoires in COVID-19. Using immunoSEQ multiplex PCR, the repertoire was profiled, and TCRdb retains in-frame clones only, with some absent. The sample shows tens of thousands of clones, less than 95% of them seen only once. Sequences were obtained from peripheral blood. Source of these receptors: a middle-aged man with acute or convalescent COVID-19.

The chain is built from TRBV29-1 and TRBJ1-4, with 8 bases that match TRBD1. The germline CDR1 and CDR2 sequences are SQVTM and ANQGSEA. The CDR3 loop spans 14 amino acids. V lost 5 bases, J lost 10 bases, and 12 bases stayed unmatched. The CDR3 loop is CSVPSGTGIRKLFF. Here the CDR3 DNA reads TGCAGCGTTCCATCCGGGACAGGCATCCGAAAACTGTTTTTT.

The chain employs TRBV30 and TRBJ1-5; D possibly corresponds to TRBD1 (6 bases). Trimming removed 1 base from V and 3 bases from J, with 16 bases in between. This CDR3 has 16 residues. Germline loops: CDR1 GTSNPN, CDR2 SVGIG (reference sequence). The CDR3 sequence is CAWSGVAGAFNQPQHF. Written as DNA, the CDR3 is TGTGCCTGGAGTGGGGTGGCAGGGGCTTTCAATCAGCCCCAGCATTTT.

The J gene is TRBJ1-5, the V gene TRBV18, with TRBD1 as a possible D gene (5 bases). This CDR3 has 14 residues. Trimming took off 3 bases at V and 9 bases at J, with 15 bases between the two ends. Germline V gene data show CDR1 as KGHSH and CDR2 as LQKENI. The CDR3 is CASSPAGGSRPQHF. CDR3 bases: TGTGCCAGCTCACCGGCGGGGGGGTCAAGGCCCCAGCATTTT. Complete variable domain (other parts from reference TRBV18 and TRBJ1-5): NAGVMQNPRHLVRRRGQEARLRCSPMKGHSHVYWYRQLPEEGLKFMVYLQKENIIDESGMPKERFSAEFPKEGPSILRIQQVVRGDSAAYFCASSPAGGSRPQHFGDGTRLSIL.

The J gene is TRBJ1-2, the V gene TRBV5-4; tentatively, D is TRBD1 (5 bases). The CDR3 is made up of 14 amino acids. Germline V lookup: CDR1 SGHNT, CDR2 YYREEE (reference sequence). V was clipped by 0 bases and J by 5 bases, with 11 bases between them. CDR3 coding DNA: TGTGCCAGCAGCTTGGAAGCGGGACCATATGGCTACACCTTC. The encoded protein is CASSLEAGPYGYTF.

V gene TRBV29-1 combines with J gene TRBJ2-2; D perhaps matches TRBD1 (6 bases). This CDR3 has 13 residues. CDR1 and CDR2 (germline): SQVTM, ANQGSEA. The V gene lost 4 bases and the J gene lost 4 bases, with 10 bases spanning the gap. The CDR3 DNA follows: TGCAGCGTTGGACAGGTTGTCACCGGGGAGCTGTTTTTT. Its translation: CSVGQVVTGELFF.

The V and J genes are TRBV7-6 and TRBJ2-3; D is ambiguous. CDR1 and CDR2 (germline): SGHVS, FNYEAQ. V was clipped by 4 bases and J by 0 bases, with 11 bases between them. The CDR3 extends over 15 amino acids. CDR3 sequence: CASSSSAVSTDTQYF. The CDR3 nucleotides are TGTGCCAGCAGCTCGTCGGCGGTTAGCACAGATACGCAGTATTTT.

CDR3 DNA: TGTGCCAGCAGTACCGCAGGGGAGAGCGAGCAGTACTTC. Its translation: CASSTAGESEQYF. This chain joins TRBV12-3 or TRBV12-4 and TRBJ2-7, with D possibly matching TRBD1 (6 bases). V lost 5 bases and J lost 6, with 14 bases in between. The CDR3 loop spans 13 amino acids.

The chain joins TRBV5-1 to TRBJ2-7, with TRBD1 as a possible D gene (6 bases). Germline V CDR1 and CDR2: SGHRS, YFSETQ. Trimming took 1 base from V and 7 from J, leaving 15 bases between them. The CDR3 is 14 amino acids. The CDR3 here is CASSLSSGAWEQYF. In nucleotides, the CDR3 is TGCGCCAGCAGCTTGAGCTCAGGGGCGTGGGAGCAGTACTTC.

J is TRBJ2-7 and V is TRBV5-8; D is possibly TRBD2 (5 bases). This CDR3 region has 14 residues. Looked up from germline, CDR1 is SGHTS and CDR2 is YDEGEE. The V end was cut by 0 bases, the J end by 1 base, with 8 bases between. Here the CDR3 reads CASSLAGYSYEQYF. The DNA for the CDR3 is TGTGCCAGCAGCTTGGCGGGGTATTCCTACGAGCAGTACTTC.

This clone was seen more than once but under ten times. The chain's CDR3 is CAWTGLAGDNTGELFF. The CDR3 DNA reads as TGTGCCTGGACCGGACTAGCGGGGGACAACACCGGGGAGCTGTTTTTT. The chain links TRBV30 to TRBJ2-2; 13 nucleotides match TRBD2. Trimming removed 4 bases from V and 2 bases from J; junction bases left unmatched: 4. Germline V gene data show CDR1 as GTSNPN and CDR2 as SVGIG (reference sequence). The CDR3 runs to 16 residues.

In its sample, this clone is medium-sized. The V gene is TRBV19, the J gene TRBJ1-3; D not certain. V shed 1 base and J shed 0 bases, with 10 bases lying between them. The CDR3 has 16 amino acids. Germline V gene sequence: CDR1 LNHDA, CDR2 SQIVND (reference sequence). This chain's CDR3 is CASSIANSGSGNTIYF. DNA of the CDR3: TGTGCCAGTAGTATAGCGAACAGCGGCTCTGGAAACACCATATATTTT.

This chain links TRBV28 with TRBJ1-1; D gene ambiguous. V was cut by 7 bases and J by 0 bases, with 3 bases left in between. The germline V gene encodes CDR1 MDHEN and CDR2 SYDVKM. This CDR3 is built from 11 residues. The CDR3: CASTVNTEAFF. CDR3 coding DNA: TGTGCCAGCACCGTGAACACTGAAGCTTTCTTT.

This chain links TRBV5-1 with TRBJ1-4; 8 nucleotides agree with TRBD1. J lost 0 bases, V lost 1 base, and 5 bases had no gene match. The CDR3 is made up of 17 amino acids. Looked up from germline, CDR1 is SGHRS and CDR2 is YFSETQ. CDR3 residues: CASSLRGQGATNEKLFF. For the CDR3, the DNA is TGCGCCAGCAGCTTGAGAGGACAGGGAGCAACTAATGAAAAACTGTTTTTT.

The rearrangement joins TRBV7-9 to TRBJ2-1; TRBD2 matches 10 bases. Germline V gene lookup returns CDR1 SEHNR and CDR2 FQNEAQ (reference sequence). V was pared by 1 base and J by 7 bases, with 4 bases of the junction left unmatched. This CDR3 region has 15 residues. The CDR3 DNA reads TGTGCCAGCAGCTTAGTTAGCGGGGGGAGGAATGAGCAGTTCTTC. Protein: CASSLVSGGRNEQFF. Full variable domain (remainder filled in from reference TRBV7-9 and TRBJ2-1): DTGVSQNPRHKITKRGQNVTFRCDPISEHNRLYWYRQTLGQGPEFLTYFQNEAQLEKSRLLSDRFSAERPKGSFSTLEIQRTEQGDSAMYLCASSLVSGGRNEQFFGPGTRLTVL.

The chain couples TRBV7-9 to TRBJ1-2, with TRBD1 identical over 8 bases. This CDR3 is 15 amino acids long. Germline assignment: CDR1 SEHNR and CDR2 FQNEAQ (reference sequence). Unmatched junction bases numbered 9, after V lost 3 bases and J lost 6 bases. CDR3: CASSFWSTGADGYTF. As DNA, the CDR3 is TGTGCCAGCAGCTTCTGGTCGACAGGGGCGGATGGCTACACCTTC.

The chain links TRBV7-8 to TRBJ2-3, with 10 nucleotides matching TRBD2. V shed 5 bases, J shed 1 base, and the junction held 6 bases outside the gene matches. This CDR3 contains 16 residues. The germline CDR1 and CDR2 sequences are SGHVS and FQNEAQ. The CDR3 nucleotides read TGTGCCAGCAGCCGAAACCTAGCGGGGGGCACAGATACGCAGTATTTT. This codes for CASSRNLAGGTDTQYF.

The V gene is TRBV7-2, the J gene TRBJ2-2; 8 bases agree with TRBD2. After removal of 3 bases from V and 7 bases from J, the junction contained 4 bases not matched to a gene. This CDR3 has 14 amino acids. Per germline, CDR1 SGHTA and CDR2 FQGNSA. DNA for the CDR3: TGTGCCAGCAGCTTGGGACTAGGGGGCGGGGAGCTGTTTTTT. Translation gives CASSLGLGGGELFF.

V usage is TRBV6-5 and J usage is TRBJ1-5; D gene uncertain. Germline CDR1 MNHEY, CDR2 SVGAGI. Between the trimmed V and J ends, which lost 0 bases and 4 bases, there was a span of 10 bases. The CDR3 contains 15 residues. The CDR3 region has the DNA TGTGCCAGCAGTTACTCGAAATTCGGGAATCAGCCCCAGCATTTT. It yields the protein CASSYSKFGNQPQHF.

The chain carries TRBV5-1 and TRBJ2-1, with D perhaps matching TRBD2 (6 bases). The CDR3 loop spans 17 amino acids. The germline CDR1 and CDR2 sequences are SGHRS and YFSETQ. The V gene lost 2 bases and the J gene lost 0 bases, with 15 bases spanning the gap. The DNA for the CDR3 is TGCGCCAGCAGCTTATTCCCGTCGACTAGCTCCTACAATGAGCAGTTCTTC. Its protein product is CASSLFPSTSSYNEQFF.

The chain employs TRBV19 and TRBJ2-1; D is possibly TRBD2 (6 bases). The V end lost 3 bases, the J end lost 4 bases, and 10 bases lay between the germline ends. The CDR3 runs 14 residues. Germline V CDR1 and CDR2: LNHDA, SQIVND (reference sequence). CDR3 coding DNA: TGTGCCAGTAGTATCATGGGACTTTACAATGAGCAGTTCTTC. Its protein product is CASSIMGLYNEQFF. The whole variable domain, remainder taken from reference TRBV19 and TRBJ2-1, is DGGITQSPKYLFRKEGQNVTLSCEQNLNHDAMYWYRQDPGQGLRLIYYSQIVNDFQKGDIAEGYSVSREKKESFPLTVTSAQKNPTAFYLCASSIMGLYNEQFFGPGTRLTVL.

The chain has TRBV4-1 and TRBJ2-7, with TRBD1 identical over 10 bases. V was pared by 0 bases and J by 2 bases, with 4 bases of the junction left unmatched. The CDR3 has 16 residues. Germline V gene data show CDR1 as MGHRA and CDR2 as YSYEKL. The CDR3: CASSQDPGQGTYEQYF. The CDR3 DNA sequence: TGCGCCAGCAGCCAAGACCCGGGACAGGGGACCTACGAGCAGTACTTC.

The J gene is TRBJ1-2, the V gene TRBV28, with TRBD1 matching 7 bases. The CDR3 has 13 residues. Germline V gene sequence: CDR1 MDHEN, CDR2 SYDVKM. V shed 7 bases, J shed 8 bases, and the junction held 10 bases outside the gene matches. CDR3 nucleotide sequence: TGTGCCAGCACCCCAGACAGGGCCCGCGGCTACACCTTC. This codes for CASTPDRARGYTF.

The gene calls are TRBV11-3 and TRBJ2-7; 8 bases line up with TRBD2. CDR3 length: 15 residues. Trimming took 0 bases from V and 0 from J; bases not matched to a gene: 1. The germline V gene encodes CDR1 SGHNT and CDR2 YENEEA. CDR3 loop: CASSLDSGGSYEQYF. DNA for the CDR3: TGTGCCAGCAGCTTAGACAGCGGGGGCTCCTACGAGCAGTACTTC.

The V gene is TRBV2, the J gene TRBJ2-7, with 7 bases fitting TRBD1. CDR1 SNHLY and CDR2 FYNNEI come from the germline V gene. CDR3 length equals 15 residues. The V gene end was trimmed by 5 bases and the J gene end by 0 bases; junction bases not matched to a gene: 7. CDR3 coding DNA: TGTGCCAGCAGTCCTACAGGGGCCTACTCCTACGAGCAGTACTTC. It encodes CASSPTGAYSYEQYF. Combining the CDR3 with reference TRBV2 and TRBJ2-7 gives the whole variable domain EPEVTQTPSHQVTQMGQEVILRCVPISNHLYFYWYRQILGQKVEFLVSFYNNEISEKSEIFDDQFSVERPDGSNFTLKIRSTKLEDSAMYFCASSPTGAYSYEQYFGPGTRLTVT.